A selection of T cell receptor beta chains follows, all from one sample in a study of shared clonotypes between healthy human individuals. The method was immunoSEQ multiplex PCR; TCRdb's version includes in-frame clones alone and lacks a portion of them. The sample contains about 1.1 million clones, 78% of which appear only once. The sample taken for sequencing was memory CD4+ T cells from PBMCs. The receptors come from a man between 18 and 35 years old in good health. Some clones in this sample may be carry-over from other donors' samples. The CDR3 runs from the conserved cysteine through the conserved F or W. D genes are given only for firm matches. Rows may omit the clone size; those that give it use once, few, many or a size class.

CDR3 length: 15; J gene: TRBJ1-5; V gene: TRBV27; D gene: NA; clone size: NA; CDR3 DNA: TGTGCCAGCAGTCCCCCCGGCCTTAGCAATCAGCCCCAGCATTTT; CDR3 protein: CASSPPGLSNQPQHF
CDR3 length: 14; J gene: TRBJ1-5; V gene: TRBV7-8; D gene: NA; clone size: NA; CDR3 DNA: TGTGCCAGCAGCTTAGATTTGGGCCGTCAGCCCCAGCATTTT; CDR3 protein: CASSLDLGRQPQHF
CDR3 length: 16; J gene: TRBJ2-7; V gene: TRBV5-1; D gene: TRBD1; clone size: NA; CDR3 DNA: TGCGCCAGCAGCTCGGGACCGGGACAGGGTTCCTACGAGCAGTACTTC; CDR3 protein: CASSSGPGQGSYEQYF
CDR3 length: 15; J gene: TRBJ2-7; V gene: TRBV27; D gene: NA; clone size: NA; CDR3 DNA: TGTGCCAGCAGTTTATCCGGGGTAGGGGCCTACGAGCAGTACTTC; CDR3 protein: CASSLSGVGAYEQYF
CDR3 length: 13; J gene: TRBJ2-7; V gene: TRBV28; D gene: NA; clone size: NA; CDR3 DNA: TGTGCCAGCAGTCCCGGGGGTCCCTACGAGCAGTACTTC; CDR3 protein: CASSPGGPYEQYF
CDR3 length: 14; J gene: TRBJ2-6; V gene: TRBV7-6; D gene: NA; clone size: NA; CDR3 DNA: TGTGCCAGCAGCCTAGGCTCTGGGGCCAACGTCCTGACTTTC; CDR3 protein: CASSLGSGANVLTF
CDR3 length: 14; J gene: TRBJ2-7; V gene: TRBV15; D gene: TRBD1; clone size: once; CDR3 DNA: TGTGCCACCAGCAGAGGGGGACAGTCCTACGAGCAGTACTTC; CDR3 protein: CATSRGGQSYEQYF
CDR3 length: 14; J gene: TRBJ2-7; V gene: TRBV7-6; D gene: TRBD2; clone size: NA; CDR3 DNA: TGTGCCAGCAGCTCACTCGGACTAGCGGTAACGCAGTACTTC; CDR3 protein: CASSSLGLAVTQYF
CDR3 length: 16; J gene: TRBJ2-3; V gene: TRBV2; D gene: NA; clone size: NA; CDR3 DNA: TGTGCCAGCAGCGACACAGGGAGCATAGGCACAGATACGCAGTATTTT; CDR3 protein: CASSDTGSIGTDTQYF
CDR3 length: 16; J gene: TRBJ1-3; V gene: TRBV11-2; D gene: NA; clone size: NA; CDR3 DNA: TGTGCCAGCAGCCAACCTGGCAGAGCCGGTGGAAACACCATATATTTT; CDR3 protein: CASSQPGRAGGNTIYF
CDR3 length: 15; J gene: TRBJ2-7; V gene: TRBV7-9; D gene: TRBD1; clone size: NA; CDR3 DNA: TGTGCCAGCAGCCTCCCCGGCAGGGGGTCTTACGAGCAGTACTTC; CDR3 protein: CASSLPGRGSYEQYF
CDR3 length: 14; J gene: TRBJ2-7; V gene: TRBV10-3; D gene: NA; clone size: NA; CDR3 DNA: TGTGCCACCGCTGGGATTCAGGGTCTGTACGAGCAGTACTTC; CDR3 protein: CATAGIQGLYEQYF
CDR3 length: 14; J gene: TRBJ2-3; V gene: TRBV11-2; D gene: NA; clone size: NA; CDR3 DNA: TGTGCCAGCAGCTTTTTTATCAGGCCAGATACGCAGTATTTT; CDR3 protein: CASSFFIRPDTQYF
CDR3 length: 16; J gene: TRBJ1-1; V gene: TRBV27; D gene: TRBD1; clone size: NA; CDR3 DNA: TGTGCCAGCAGTCCCCCATGGGCGACAGGGGCTGGTGAAGCTTTCTTT; CDR3 protein: CASSPPWATGAGEAFF